The T cell receptor (beta chain) described here comes from a study of blood T cell repertoires in COVID-19. Background on the study: Material from acute and convalescent COVID-19 was sourced from the United States, Italy and Spain.

Measured with immunoSEQ multiplex PCR; TCRdb has only the in-frame clones, and not every one. The data show 250,000 or so clones, with roughly 83% seen just once and approximately 2.1% held by the top ten. Participants came from some 23 US areas, aged about 18 to 100 years. Assignment of participants to cohorts was predicated upon participant-reported clinical history. Resolution of symptoms, clearance, or two negative PCRs was present in recovered Cohort 3 donors. The germline gives CDR1 LGHDT, CDR2 YNNKEL (reference sequence). Trimming at V came to 6 bases and at J to 8 bases, leaving 11 bases not matched to a gene. The CDR3 is 14 residues long.

This clonotype originated in a woman aged 45 to 65 who had recovered from COVID-19. Specimen: PBMCs or T cells enriched from blood (not recorded which). The V gene is TRBV3-1 (or the pseudogene TRBV3-2), the J gene TRBJ1-2, with 8 bases fitting TRBD1. CDR3 DNA sequence: TGTGCCAGCAGGCCGCTCGACAGGGGAGAGGGCTACACCTTC. Encoded protein: CASRPLDRGEGYTF.